The 5 T cell receptor beta chains below all came from one sample that was sequenced in a study of brain T cells in children with intractable seizures. Regarding time point: blood from clinic visit 5 months post-surgery; TSC patient then seizure free. Here immunoSEQ multiplex PCR was the method, and the copy in TCRdb shows in-frame clones only, minus some. Among about 350,000 clones listed, approximately 93% were seen once. The specimen comprised peripheral blood, sampled roughly 5 months after surgery. Receptor source: a boy younger than two with tuberous sclerosis and intractable seizures.

J is TRBJ1-2 and V is TRBV7-2; D ambiguous. The CDR3 runs 16 residues. The germline V gene encodes CDR1 SGHTA and CDR2 FQGNSA. The ends were cut back, 5 bases at V and 0 bases at J, with 16 bases in the middle. The CDR3 loop is CASSPSWALANYGYTF. CDR3 DNA: TGTGCCAGCAGCCCCTCTTGGGCCCTAGCTAACTATGGCTACACCTTC.

This chain connects TRBV7-9 to TRBJ2-1, with D perhaps assigned TRBD1 or TRBD2 (5 bases each). V was cut by 7 bases and J by 7 bases, with 23 bases left in between. The germline CDR1 and CDR2 sequences are SEHNR and FQNEAQ (reference sequence). CDR3 length equals 16 residues. CDR3 residues: CASNARDPPLGNEQFF. CDR3 bases: TGTGCCAGCAACGCCCGGGACCCACCCTTAGGGAATGAGCAGTTCTTC.

The J gene is TRBJ2-4, the V gene TRBV2; either TRBD1 or TRBD2 may fit D (6 bases each). The CDR3 is 18 amino acids. CDR1 is SNHLY and CDR2 is FYNNEI in the germline V gene. Trimming cost V 3 bases and J 7 bases, with 25 bases left between them. CDR3 sequence (DNA): TGTGCCAGCAGTGATCAGGGGCCTAACGGGGGCGGTGGGAACATTCAGTACTTC. Its translation: CASSDQGPNGGGGNIQYF.

V is TRBV24-1 and J is TRBJ2-5; possibly TRBD2 for D (6 bases). This CDR3 contains 11 residues. The ends were cut back, 7 bases at V and 7 bases at J, with 9 bases in the middle. The germline gives CDR1 KGHDR, CDR2 SFDVKD. Here the CDR3 DNA reads TGTGCCACCAGCCTGGGGGGGACCCAGTACTTC. It specifies CATSLGGTQYF.

The V call is TRBV7-8, the J call TRBJ2-3; TRBD2 aligns across 8 bases. Looked up from germline, CDR1 is SGHVS and CDR2 is FQNEAQ. The trim removed 1 base at V and 2 bases at J, leaving 11 bases unmatched. CDR3 length: 18 amino acids. CDR3 nucleotide sequence: TGTGCCAGCAGCTTAGAGGTTAGCGGGGACTCTTTCACAGATACGCAGTATTTT. It codes for CASSLEVSGDSFTDTQYF.